This T cell receptor beta chain is drawn from a study of identical twins (dated by TCRdb to about 2016). The study in broad terms: To test whether fetal clonotypes persist, the study used deep sequencing on TCR alpha and beta repertoires from monozygotic twins, unrelated adults of various ages, and cord blood. To rule out contamination, the twin experiments were replicated at different times with different library preparation protocols.

What the study reported, not specific to this receptor: Compared with coincidental sharing between unrelated individuals, out-of-frame TCR alpha sequences shared between twins had an excess of sequences with low generation probability. Abundant cord blood beta clonotypes carried fewer insertions; young adult naive repertoires showed a weaker similar trend, while memory repertoires showed none. Recombination models systematically underestimated out-of-frame TCR alpha sharing in monozygotic twins but agreed with sharing between unrelated individuals. Because the same donors could not be followed over many years, the conclusions relied on cross-sectional statistical analysis. A weaker excess of twin sharing was found in beta out-of-frame sequences because the signal-to-noise ratio was lowered by fewer shared sequences. Zero-insertion analyses could be partly confounded by invariant T cells such as MAIT and iNKT, although diverse VJ usage argued against such confounding for most clonotypes.

Every donor was a healthy Caucasian. Three pairs of female monozygotic twins, all aged about 18 to 30 years, made up the twin cohort. Peripheral blood mononuclear cells were the source from which RNA for the TCR libraries was isolated. The trim is 4 bases for V and 0 bases for J, with a gap of 10 bases between the germline ends. The CDR3 numbers 16 residues from cysteine through phenylalanine. Kept here is only the CDR3 DNA, which spans 48 bases and is read in frame from base 1. Via the germline V gene (reference sequence), CDR1 is MNHEY and CDR2 SMNVEV. Comment on this clonotype: The antigen it binds to is not known. No base qualities exist here, and no much larger clone lies one base off it.

The library was produced with 5' RACE. Sequencing relied on an Illumina HiSeq 2000. A universal primer binding site was introduced by template switching, and a unique molecular identifier was present in the final cDNA, enabling accurate counting of TCR cDNA molecules. First-strand cDNA for TCR alpha and beta chains was synthesized from specific primers in the conserved constant-segment region. To control for contamination, each cDNA library was double barcoded with a SMART-Mk sample barcode plus Illumina barcodes. Two successive PCR steps introduced TruSeq adapter sequences along with Illumina sample barcodes. The TCR alpha and beta cDNA libraries were sequenced on the Illumina HiSeq platform using custom primers. In the source study's methods: Raw reads were processed with MiGEC to extract unique molecular identifiers, and MiXCR was used to determine CDR3 positions. Recombination models were inferred per individual with the repgenHMM and IGoR tools using an EM algorithm. The analysis of shared clonotypes was done with the tcR package in R, with sharing normalized by the product of cloneset sizes. To study raw recombination without the effects of thymic and clonal selection, out-of-frame nonproductive sequences were analyzed. TCRdb passed the public sequencing reads through fastp at Q25 and MiXCR, retaining productive beta sequences. CDR3 protein sequences are deduplicated, and each keeps its most common genes and DNA. TCRdb's processing, not the authors', yielded these V and J calls. Within this sample are about 720,000 distinct CDR3 sequences, with about 20% of them counted one time only. The ten largest make up about an eighth of the sample.

These same records also appear under a second study, on T cells expressing NK-cell markers. The second investigation adds: Three sorted T-cell subsets (CD3+CD56+NKG2C+, CD3+CD56+NKG2C- and CD3+CD56-NKG2C+) from seven to nine donors had their TCR beta-chain repertoires profiled. Among the eight sequenced donors, seven were HCMV-seropositive and one was HCMV-seronegative. In several experiments an anti-gammadeltaTCR antibody was added to restrict sorting to alphabetaTCR-expressing T cells. In a handful of donors, the dominant CD3+CD56+NKG2C+ clonotypes were among the top 10 CD8+ clonotypes and accounted for roughly 1.0-7.5% of CD8+ T cells. Those dominant clonotypes were again the most abundant among CD3+CD56-NKG2C+ cells in a handful of donors, at about 28.3-60.1%. Whether the expanded NKG2C-expressing T cell clones were specific for HCMV antigens remained unclear. The study sequenced eight donors, all healthy volunteers chosen at random: three men and five women. HCMV serostatus was determined by detecting HCMV-specific IgG in serum with a commercial ELISA kit. For over five donors, unsorted PBMC were also used to sequence bulk peripheral blood T-cell repertoires. MIGEC was used to demultiplex reads and group reads by UMI, and MiTCR was used to assemble and quantify clonotypes. Only TCR cDNA sequences supported by at least two reads were kept to exclude erroneous sequences. Downstream repertoire analysis used the tcR package, and clonotypes were matched across fractions by CDR3 nucleotide sequence plus V segment. Antigen specificity was annotated against VDJdb with VDJmatch, allowing one amino acid substitution in CDR3.

This receptor was obtained from a woman under 30 in good health. Recombination joined TRBV27 with TRBJ2-6; the best D guess is TRBD1, with 6 bases matching. Material for sequencing was PBMCs. The CDR3 amino acid sequence is: CASSSQGYSGANVLTF. The DNA sequence reads TGTGCCAGCAGTTCCCAGGGGTACTCTGGGGCCAACGTCCTGACTTTC.